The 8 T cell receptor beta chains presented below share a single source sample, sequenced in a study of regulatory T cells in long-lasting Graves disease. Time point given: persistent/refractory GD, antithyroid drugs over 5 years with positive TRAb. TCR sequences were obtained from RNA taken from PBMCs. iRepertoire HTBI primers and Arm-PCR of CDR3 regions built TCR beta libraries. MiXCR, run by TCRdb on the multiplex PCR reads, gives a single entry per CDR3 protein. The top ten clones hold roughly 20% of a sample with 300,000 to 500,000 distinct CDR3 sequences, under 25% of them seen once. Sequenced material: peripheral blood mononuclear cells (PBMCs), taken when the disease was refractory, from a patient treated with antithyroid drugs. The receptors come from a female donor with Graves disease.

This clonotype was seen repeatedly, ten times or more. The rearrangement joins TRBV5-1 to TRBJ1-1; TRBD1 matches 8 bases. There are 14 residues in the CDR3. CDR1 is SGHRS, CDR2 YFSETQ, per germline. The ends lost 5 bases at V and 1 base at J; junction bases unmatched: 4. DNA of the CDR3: TGCGCCAGCAGACATCAGGGGGCGAACACTGAAGCTTTCTTT. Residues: CASRHQGANTEAFF.

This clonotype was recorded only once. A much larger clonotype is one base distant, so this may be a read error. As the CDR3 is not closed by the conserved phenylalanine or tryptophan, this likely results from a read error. This CDR3 reads CASSQVGSTGELFL. The CDR3 bases are TGTGCCAGCAGCCAAGTTGGGAGCACCGGGGAGCTGTTTCTT. The chain couples TRBV14 to TRBJ2-2, with D possibly being TRBD2 (5 bases). CDR1 and CDR2 (germline): SGHDN, FVKESK. The CDR3 length is 14 residues. V lost 1 base to trimming and J lost 4 bases, with 7 bases between them.

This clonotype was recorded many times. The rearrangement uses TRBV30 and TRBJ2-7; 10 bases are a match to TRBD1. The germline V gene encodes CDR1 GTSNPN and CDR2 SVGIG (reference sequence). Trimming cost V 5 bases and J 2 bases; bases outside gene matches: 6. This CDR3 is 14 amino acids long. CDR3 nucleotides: TGTGCCTGGGGACTCGGGACAGGGGCCTACGAGCAGTACTTC. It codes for CAWGLGTGAYEQYF. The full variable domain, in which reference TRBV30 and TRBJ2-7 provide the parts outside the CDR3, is SQTIHQWPATLVQPVGSPLSLECTVEGTSNPNLYWYRQAAGRGLQLLFYSVGIGQISSEVPQNLSASRPQDRQFILSSKKLLLSDSGFYLCAWGLGTGAYEQYFGPGTRLTVT.

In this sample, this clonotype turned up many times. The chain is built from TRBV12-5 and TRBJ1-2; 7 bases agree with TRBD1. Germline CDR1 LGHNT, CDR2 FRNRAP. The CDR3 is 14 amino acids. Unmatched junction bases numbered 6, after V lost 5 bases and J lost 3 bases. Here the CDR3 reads CASGLSQGDYGYTF. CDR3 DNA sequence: TGTGCTAGTGGTCTATCCCAGGGGGACTATGGCTACACCTTC.

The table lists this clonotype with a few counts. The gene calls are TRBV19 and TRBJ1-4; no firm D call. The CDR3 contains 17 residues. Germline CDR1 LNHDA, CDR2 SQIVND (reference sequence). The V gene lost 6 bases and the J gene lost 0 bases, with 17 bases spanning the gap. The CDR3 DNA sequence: TGTGCCAGTAGCCTCCCGGTCGGCGAGGCAACTAATGAAAAACTGTTTTTT. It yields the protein CASSLPVGEATNEKLFF.

The CDR3, as DNA: TGTGCCAGCAGTTCCCCCGGGACGAGGACCGGGGAGCTGTTTTTT. It encodes CASSSPGTRTGELFF. The chain has TRBV28 and TRBJ2-2; tentatively, D is TRBD1 or TRBD2 (5 bases each). V dropped 4 bases and J dropped 5 bases, with 14 bases sitting between them. Germline V gene data show CDR1 as MDHEN and CDR2 as SYDVKM. CDR3 length equals 15 residues.

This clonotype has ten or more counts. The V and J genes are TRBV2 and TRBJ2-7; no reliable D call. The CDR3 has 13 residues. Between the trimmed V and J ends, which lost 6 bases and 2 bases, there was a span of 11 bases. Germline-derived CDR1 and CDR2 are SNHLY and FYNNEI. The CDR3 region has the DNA TGTGCCAGCAGCCGGACCCTCACCTACGAGCAGTACTTC. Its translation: CASSRTLTYEQYF.

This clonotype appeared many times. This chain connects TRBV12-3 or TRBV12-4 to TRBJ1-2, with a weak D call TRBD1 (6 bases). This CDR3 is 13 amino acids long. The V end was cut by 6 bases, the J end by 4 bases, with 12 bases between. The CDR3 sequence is CASSQDSGYGYTF. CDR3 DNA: TGTGCCAGCAGCCAGGACAGTGGCTATGGCTACACCTTC.